The rows below give T cell receptor beta chains drawn from one sample of a study of blood T cell repertoires in COVID-19. Libraries were prepared by immunoSEQ multiplex PCR; TCRdb keeps only in-frame clonotypes and omits some of them. The repertoire consists of about 300,000 clones, with over 75% occurring once and the leading ten covering about 10%. Sequences were obtained from PBMCs or T cells enriched from blood (not recorded which). Receptors were obtained from a woman between 18 and 29 years old who had recovered from COVID-19. The CDR3 runs from the conserved cysteine through the conserved F or W. Clone size is given for some rows only: seen once, a few or many times, or a class if the clone is expanded.

v_call clone_size cdr3_aa
TRBV3-1/TRBV3-2 - CASSQVVGQGNTEAFF
TRBV27 - CASSPGRQGRYGYTF
TRBV10-3 once CAIRTGQSSPLHF
TRBV5-8 - CASSLDQGQPQHF
TRBV5-1 - CASSDDRGRGYTF
TRBV3-1/TRBV3-2 once CASSPSRSTDTQYF
TRBV13 once CASSPRSGGDDQYF
TRBV12-3/TRBV12-4 once CASRAGAQETQYF
TRBV5-1 - CASRVEASGGSGEQFF
TRBV10-2 - CASSVGLAVYNEQFF
TRBV4-1 - CASSHLLRQGNGYTF
TRBV5-5 - CASSLARDEQFF